The clone carrying this TCR beta chain was seen a few times. Antigen unknown. This sample is drawn from a study of T cells in Graves' hyperthyroidism and ophthalmopathy. Findings and limits, study-wide: Classification by a 13 V-J model distinguished ophthalmopathy from stable hyperthyroidism.

Graves' hyperthyroidism showing no ophthalmopathy progression within 18 months was considered stable. Regions amplified from RNA transcripts were the TCR beta CDR3 regions. Using the HTBI primer set, a first-round RT-PCR was run on the TCR CDR3. Via MiXCR, TCRdb re-called the multiplex PCR reads, giving one row per CDR3 protein. The profile shows about 680,000 distinct CDR3 sequences, 30% to 40% of them singletons. Trimming removed 3 bases from V and 11 bases from J, with 19 bases in between. This CDR3 has 13 amino acids. Germline lookup yields CDR1 DFQATT and CDR2 SNEGSKA (reference sequence). Material: blood. The source is a woman in her 40s with Graves' hyperthyroidism. The rearrangement uses TRBV20-1 and TRBJ2-5, with D possibly being TRBD1 (6 bases). The CDR3 DNA reads TGCAGTGCTAGGGACAGTCGCACAGATACGCAGTACTTC. This encodes CSARDSRTDTQYF.